These 10 T cell receptor beta chains came from one sample sequenced in a study of T-cell reconstitution after alpha-beta-depleted transplantation in children. Construction of the TCRbeta library involved unique molecular identifiers. TCRdb re-called the PCR reads through MiXCR, storing one row per CDR3 protein. The repertoire includes about 500,000 distinct CDR3 sequences, less than 35% of them detected once, and 2% to 2.5% sits in the top ten. The sample in question was PBMCs from the stem cell graft donor, obtained from the stem cell graft. Receptors were obtained from a human donor who donated a stem cell graft to a child with aplastic anemia.

This clonotype was observed many times. This chain's CDR3 is CASSSVVDTQYF. The CDR3 nucleotides read TGTGCCAGCAGTTCAGTGGTGGATACGCAGTATTTT. The chain links TRBV12-3 or TRBV12-4 to TRBJ2-3; D not resolved. Trimming left V 4 bases short and J 6 bases short, with 8 bases between. CDR3 length: 12 residues.

This clonotype was recorded a few times. This chain joins TRBV30 and TRBJ2-3; weak D call: TRBD2 (6 bases). CDR3 size: 16 residues. Germline V gene data show CDR1 as GTSNPN and CDR2 as SVGIG (reference sequence). Trimming pared 1 base from V and 0 bases from J, leaving 14 bases between. CDR3 sequence reads: CAWSEGSGTSTDTQYF. DNA of the CDR3: TGTGCCTGGAGTGAGGGTAGCGGAACTAGCACAGATACGCAGTATTTT.

This chain links TRBV19 with TRBJ2-5, with D possibly being TRBD1 (6 bases). The CDR3 consists of 16 residues. V lost 6 bases, J lost 2 bases, and 19 bases lay in between. Germline CDR1 is LNHDA and CDR2 is SQIVND (reference sequence). In DNA, the CDR3 is TGTGCCAGTAGGGGCCACGGGACACGGATTCAAGAGACCCAGTACTTC. This codes for CASRGHGTRIQETQYF.

The rearrangement links TRBV20-1 to TRBJ1-2; no clear D gene. With 2 bases removed from V and 6 bases from J, the gap between germline ends came to 16 bases. The length of the CDR3 is 14 residues. Germline V lookup: CDR1 DFQATT, CDR2 SNEGSKA (reference sequence). The CDR3 loop reads CSARSPRERDGYTF. Written as DNA, the CDR3 is TGCAGTGCTAGATCCCCACGGGAGCGGGATGGCTACACCTTC.

This chain links TRBV28 with TRBJ1-6, with TRBD1 as a possible D gene (5 bases). V was trimmed by 4 bases and J by 3 bases, leaving 19 bases between them. Germline V lookup: CDR1 MDHEN, CDR2 SYDVKM. This CDR3 is built from 18 residues. DNA of the CDR3: TGTGCCAGCAGTTCTCCAGGGCAGATCTGGGTCTATAATTCACCCCTCCACTTT. Translation: CASSSPGQIWVYNSPLHF.

The chain joins TRBV20-1 to TRBJ2-5, with 9 bases lining up with TRBD2. The CDR3 contains 19 residues. The germline CDR1 and CDR2 sequences are DFQATT and SNEGSKA (reference sequence). V gave up 1 base and J gave up 5 bases; unmatched junction bases: 20. Here the CDR3 DNA reads TGCAGTGCTAGAGCCGATTTCCGAGTGGTAGCGGGAGAGTTGGAGACCCAGTACTTC. Its protein product is CSARADFRVVAGELETQYF.

In its sample, this clonotype was seen a few times. This sequence joins TRBV7-9 and TRBJ1-2; 10 nucleotides agree with TRBD1. The length of the CDR3 is 16 residues. CDR1 and CDR2 from the germline V gene are SEHNR and FQNEAQ (reference sequence). After removal of 5 bases from V and 5 bases from J, the junction contained 11 bases not matched to a gene. CDR3 sequence reads: CASSPGQGDFLYGYTF. The CDR3 nucleotides are TGTGCCAGCAGCCCAGGACAGGGGGATTTCCTATATGGCTACACCTTC.

The chain employs TRBV28 and TRBJ1-2; weak D call: TRBD1 (5 bases). CDR3 length: 15 residues. Germline lookup yields CDR1 MDHEN and CDR2 SYDVKM. Trimming removed 5 bases from V and 4 bases from J, with 17 bases in between. The DNA of the CDR3 is TGTGCCAGCAGTGGGGTTGACAGATCCCTCTATGGCTACACCTTC. Amino acid sequence: CASSGVDRSLYGYTF.

The V call is TRBV6-5, the J call TRBJ2-1, with D tentatively TRBD2 (5 bases). CDR1 and CDR2 from the germline V gene are MNHEY and SVGAGI. V shed 4 bases and J shed 13 bases, with 14 bases lying between them. The CDR3 extends over 12 amino acids. This CDR3 reads CASSFLEGRQFF. CDR3 nucleotide sequence: TGTGCCAGCAGTTTCCTAGAAGGGAGACAGTTCTTC.

CDR3 bases: TGTGCCAGCTCACCAGAGAGTATCTCCTACAATGAGCAGTTCTTC. This codes for CASSPESISYNEQFF. This chain links TRBV18 with TRBJ2-1; D remains ambiguous. Germline-derived CDR1 and CDR2 are KGHSH and LQKENI. This CDR3 contains 15 residues. V was pared by 2 bases and J by 0 bases, with 8 bases between.